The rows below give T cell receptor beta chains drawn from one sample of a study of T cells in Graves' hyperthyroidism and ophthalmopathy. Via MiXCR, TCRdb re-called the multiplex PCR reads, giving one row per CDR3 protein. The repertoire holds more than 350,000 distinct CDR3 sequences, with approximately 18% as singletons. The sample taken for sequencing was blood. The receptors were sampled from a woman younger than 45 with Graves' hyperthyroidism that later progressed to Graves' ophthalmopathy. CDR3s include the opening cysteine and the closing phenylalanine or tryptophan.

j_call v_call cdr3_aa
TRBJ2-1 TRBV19 CASSIRGSGGKNEQFF
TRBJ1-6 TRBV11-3 CASSQSRWTPLHF
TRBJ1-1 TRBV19 CASRTAGGAFF
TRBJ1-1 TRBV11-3 CASSPRRGTHTEAFF
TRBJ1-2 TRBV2 CASSGEVTGANYGYTF
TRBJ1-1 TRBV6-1 CASSESVGDTEAFF
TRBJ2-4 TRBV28 CASSFRLRGPAKNIQYF
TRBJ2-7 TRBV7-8 CASSLAETSGRVEQYF
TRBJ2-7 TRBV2 CASSVTGGSEQYF
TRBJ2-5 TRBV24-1 CATGEGARETQYF
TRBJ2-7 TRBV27 CASGTSEVYEQYF
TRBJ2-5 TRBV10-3 CAISLAERETQYF
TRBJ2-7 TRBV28 CASSPARGHEQYF
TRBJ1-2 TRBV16 CASSQSIVAADYGYTF
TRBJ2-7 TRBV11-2 CASSLDALLDYEQYF
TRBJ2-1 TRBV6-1 CASAFSPGQGAREQFF
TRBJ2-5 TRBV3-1 CASSPGVVSPNYRETQYF
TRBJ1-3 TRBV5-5 CASSLAGTLQYRSGNTIYF
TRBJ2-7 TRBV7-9 CASSQTQGTYYEQYF
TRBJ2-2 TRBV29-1 CSARTGFNTGELFF
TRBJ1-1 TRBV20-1 CSAPSERNELFWSEYTEAFF
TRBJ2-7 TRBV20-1 CSAQGGAGLISYEQYF
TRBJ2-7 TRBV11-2 CASRPAGSYEQYF
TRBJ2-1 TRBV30 CAWARDRVYNEQFF
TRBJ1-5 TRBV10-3 CAISEGQANQPQHF
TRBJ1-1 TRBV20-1 CSSFAQPSTEAFF
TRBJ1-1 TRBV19 CASSIIGTGVMNTEAFF
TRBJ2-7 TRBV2 CASRSGSGPYEQYF
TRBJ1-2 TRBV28 CASSPQEGRIPNYGYTF
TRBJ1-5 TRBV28 CASSPTDGAYQPQHF
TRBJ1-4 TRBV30 CAWGDYSTNEKLFF
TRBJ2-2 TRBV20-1 CSAREPLVEDTGELFF
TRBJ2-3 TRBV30 CAWSVWGRGGTDTQYF
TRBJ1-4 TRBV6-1 CASSQGQGSGEKLFF
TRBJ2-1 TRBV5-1 CASRRPPGANNEQFF
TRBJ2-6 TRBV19 CASSISGANVLTF
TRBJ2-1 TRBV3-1 CASSQLGWNEQFF
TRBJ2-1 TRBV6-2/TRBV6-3 CASSYSRGINNEQFF
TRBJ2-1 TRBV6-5 CASSYSAGGGNEQFF
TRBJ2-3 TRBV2 CASTLGGGGADTQYF
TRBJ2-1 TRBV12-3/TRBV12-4 CASSAGTSSYNEQFF
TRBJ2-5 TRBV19 CASSRGPGEGETQYF
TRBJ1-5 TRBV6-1 CAGSKRGQGHQPQHF
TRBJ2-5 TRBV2 CASRVGIWETQYF
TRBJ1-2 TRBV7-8 CASLPARGTNYGYTF
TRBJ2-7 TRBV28 CASSSLGLAGSEQYF
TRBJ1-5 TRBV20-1 CSVPSGTGELPYQPQHF
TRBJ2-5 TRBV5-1 CASSDGGLIRQETQYF
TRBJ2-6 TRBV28 CASSFLDVGYSGANVLTF
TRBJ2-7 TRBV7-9 CASSRLRGPRAYEQYF
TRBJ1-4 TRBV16 CASSRLTTNEKLFF
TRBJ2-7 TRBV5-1 CASSLRGLEYEQYF
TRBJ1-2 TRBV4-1 CASSHYPENGGYTF
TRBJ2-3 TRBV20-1 CSASGHRTDTQYF
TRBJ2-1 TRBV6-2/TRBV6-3 CASTTGREKRGNEQFF
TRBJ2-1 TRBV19 CASSIGSSGKNEQFF
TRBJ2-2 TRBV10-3 CAISESSGRAIGELFF
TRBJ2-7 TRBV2 CASSDSPGTYEQYF